One T cell receptor beta chain is described in this entry. This record belongs to a study of cytomegalovirus exposure and HLA in healthy donors. Study-level information: Within the Caucasian-associated ancestry cluster were roughly 82% of the roughly 400 genotyped donors.

This PCR relied on a set of 60 Vbeta primers and 13 Jbeta primers. Sequencing was performed with immunoSEQ multiplex PCR; in TCRdb, only in-frame clones are kept and a portion is missing. The profile shows 110,000 to 150,000 clones, approximately 80% of them singletons. Germline V lookup: CDR1 GTSNPN, CDR2 SVGIG (reference sequence). This CDR3 has 12 amino acids. Trimming removed 4 bases from V and 7 bases from J; junction bases left unmatched: 4. The chain carries TRBV30 and TRBJ1-2, with 9 bases aligning to TRBD1. Sequences were obtained from PBMCs. This clonotype originated in a male donor in good health and CMV-seronegative. This CDR3 reads CAWTGTGLGYTF. The CDR3 DNA reads as TGTGCCTGGACCGGGACAGGGCTTGGCTACACCTTC.